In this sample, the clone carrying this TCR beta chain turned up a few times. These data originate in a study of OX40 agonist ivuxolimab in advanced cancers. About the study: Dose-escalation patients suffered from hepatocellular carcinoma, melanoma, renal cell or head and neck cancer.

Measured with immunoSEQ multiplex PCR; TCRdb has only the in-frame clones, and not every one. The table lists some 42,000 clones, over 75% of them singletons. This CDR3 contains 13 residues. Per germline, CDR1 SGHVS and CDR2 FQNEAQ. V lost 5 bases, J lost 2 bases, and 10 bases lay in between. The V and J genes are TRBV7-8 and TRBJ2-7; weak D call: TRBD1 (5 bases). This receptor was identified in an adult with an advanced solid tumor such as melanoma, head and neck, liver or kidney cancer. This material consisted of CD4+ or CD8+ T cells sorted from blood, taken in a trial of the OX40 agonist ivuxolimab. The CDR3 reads CASSVDRAYEQYV. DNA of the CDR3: TGTGCCAGCAGCGTTGACAGAGCCTACGAGCAGTACGTC.